These 21 T cell receptor beta chains share one sample of origin, sequenced in a study of CD8+CD57+ T cells in acquired aplastic anemia. Genomic DNA was employed as the template in profiling TCR beta VDJ and CDR3. TCRdb used MiXCR to reprocess the reads, holding one entry per CDR3 protein. Of roughly 500,000 distinct CDR3 sequences listed, over 25% are singletons. CD8+CD57+ cell expansion, shown by flow cytometry, had occurred in the patients selected for sequencing. The sequenced material came from sorted CD4+, CD8+, or CD8+CD57+ T cells (not recorded which) from PBMCs. These receptor sequences come from a human donor with aplastic anemia.

Concerning this clonotype: An end of the junction differs from the germline gene, which may be a read error. The V call is TRBV2, the J call TRBJ2-2, with D tentatively TRBD1 (5 bases). The CDR3 loop spans 15 amino acids. In germline, CDR1 is SNHLY, CDR2 FYNNEI. This CDR3 reads CVSSQETANTGELFF. The CDR3 DNA is TGTGTCAGCAGCCAAGAGACAGCGAACACCGGGGAGCTGTTTTTT.

V usage is TRBV29-1 and J usage is TRBJ1-2, with 7 bases lining up with TRBD1. V trimming: 6 bases; J trimming: 5 bases; junction bases outside the gene matches: 6. In germline, CDR1 is SQVTM, CDR2 ANQGSEA. The CDR3 consists of 12 residues. The CDR3 sequence is CSVETGSYGYTF. The CDR3 coding sequence is TGCAGCGTGGAGACAGGGTCATATGGCTACACCTTC.

This clonotype has only a few counts. The junction departs from germline at one end; a sequencing error may be responsible. The genes are TRBV20-1 and TRBJ1-4; the D is unclear. This CDR3 region has 18 residues. Germline CDR1 DFQATT, CDR2 SNEGSKA (reference sequence). The CDR3 loop is CSASDPPSTPQANEKLFF. Written as DNA, the CDR3 is TGCAGCGCTAGTGATCCACCGTCGACACCGCAAGCTAATGAAAAACTGTTTTTT.

The chain carries TRBV12-5 and TRBJ1-2; 8 positions agree with TRBD1. In germline, CDR1 is LGHNT, CDR2 FRNRAP. The V gene end was trimmed by 3 bases and the J gene end by 4 bases; junction bases not matched to a gene: 10. The CDR3 totals 16 residues. For the CDR3, the DNA is TGTGCTAGTGGTTTTTCTGACAGGGGCAACAGCTATGGCTACACCTTC. It specifies CASGFSDRGNSYGYTF.

The J gene is TRBJ2-5, the V gene TRBV2; 8 bases match TRBD2. Germline-derived CDR1 and CDR2 are SNHLY and FYNNEI. After removal of 6 bases from V and 1 base from J, the junction contained 4 bases not matched to a gene. CDR3 length equals 14 residues. The CDR3 sequence is CASRPTSGQETQYF. The CDR3 coding sequence is TGTGCCAGCAGACCTACTAGCGGCCAAGAGACCCAGTACTTC.

This clonotype was detected a few times. The chain recombines TRBV2 with TRBJ2-1; 13 bases map to TRBD2. Per germline, CDR1 SNHLY and CDR2 FYNNEI. The V gene end was trimmed by 6 bases and the J gene end by 8 bases; junction bases not matched to a gene: 4. The CDR3 extends over 14 amino acids. CDR3 protein: CASRGTSGNDEQFF. The CDR3 coding sequence is TGTGCCAGCAGAGGGACTAGCGGGAATGATGAGCAGTTCTTC. Supplemented by reference TRBV2 and TRBJ2-1, the full variable domain reads EPEVTQTPSHQVTQMGQEVILRCVPISNHLYFYWYRQILGQKVEFLVSFYNNEISEKSEIFDDQFSVERPDGSNFTLKIRSTKLEDSAMYFCASRGTSGNDEQFFGPGTRLTVL.

This clonotype was observed a handful of times. V usage is TRBV18 and J usage is TRBJ1-5, with a possible D match to TRBD1 (5 bases). V gave up 3 bases and J gave up 6 bases, with 15 bases separating them. Germline-derived CDR1 and CDR2 are KGHSH and LQKENI. The CDR3 runs to 15 residues. CDR3 nucleotide sequence: TGTGCCAGCTCACCCCCAGGGTCAATCTTTCAGCCCCAGCATTTT. Translation gives CASSPPGSIFQPQHF. The variable domain in full, with the rest retrieved from reference TRBV18 and TRBJ1-5, is NAGVMQNPRHLVRRRGQEARLRCSPMKGHSHVYWYRQLPEEGLKFMVYLQKENIIDESGMPKERFSAEFPKEGPSILRIQQVVRGDSAAYFCASSPPGSIFQPQHFGDGTRLSIL.

This clonotype showed up many times. V and J are TRBV2 and TRBJ2-5; D is tentatively TRBD1 or TRBD2 (5 bases each). CDR1 is SNHLY, CDR2 FYNNEI, per germline. This CDR3 has 14 residues. Trimming pared 7 bases from V and 1 base from J, leaving 13 bases between. The CDR3 reads CASIPGRTQETQYF. CDR3 nucleotide sequence: TGTGCCAGCATTCCGGGACGGACCCAAGAGACCCAGTACTTC.

This clonotype has just a few counts. This chain uses TRBV4-1 with TRBJ2-1, with TRBD1 as a possible D gene (6 bases). The CDR3 consists of 17 residues. V lost 0 bases and J 1 base, leaving 13 bases between the germline ends. Germline-derived CDR1 and CDR2 are MGHRA and YSYEKL. This CDR3 reads CASSQDPGDVSYNEQFF. The CDR3 DNA reads as TGCGCCAGCAGCCAAGACCCAGGGGATGTATCCTACAATGAGCAGTTCTTC.

This clonotype turned up a few times. The chain recombines TRBV12-3 or TRBV12-4 with TRBJ2-7; 7 bases map to TRBD1. With 6 bases clipped from V and 4 bases from J, the junction kept 9 bases outside the gene matches. The CDR3 has 14 residues. The CDR3 DNA sequence: TGTGCCAGCAGCCTCCAAAGACAGGGTTACGAGCAGTACTTC. Encoded protein: CASSLQRQGYEQYF.

In regard to this clonotype: A much more abundant neighbour one base away suggests this may be a read error. This rearrangement joins TRBV10-1 to TRBJ1-4; D might be TRBD1 (5 bases). CDR1 is WNHNN and CDR2 is SYGVQD in the germline V gene (reference sequence). Between the trimmed V and J ends, which lost 10 bases and 0 bases, there was a span of 18 bases. This CDR3 comprises 16 residues. CDR3 sequence: CAIPGRPRATNEKLFF. The CDR3, as DNA: TGCGCCATACCGGGACGGCCAAGGGCAACTAATGAAAAACTGTTTTTT.

There are a few counts of this clonotype. The rearrangement joins TRBV7-6 to TRBJ2-3; D is perhaps TRBD2 (7 bases). This CDR3 region has 14 residues. Per the germline V gene, CDR1 is SGHVS and CDR2 is FNYEAQ. Trimming removed 5 bases at V and 3 bases at J, with 12 bases between. The CDR3 spells CASSGGAVTDTQYF. CDR3 bases: TGTGCCAGCAGCGGGGGGGCCGTAACAGATACGCAGTATTTT.

At least ten counts were recorded for this clonotype. The rearrangement uses TRBV25-1 and TRBJ2-5; 11 nucleotides line up with TRBD2. The trim removed 1 base at V and 2 bases at J, leaving 6 bases unmatched. The CDR3 is made up of 17 amino acids. Germline V gene sequence: CDR1 MGHDK, CDR2 SYGVNS. CDR3: CASSEWRGLAEQETQYF. The DNA for the CDR3 is TGTGCCAGCAGTGAATGGCGGGGACTAGCGGAGCAAGAGACCCAGTACTTC.

The chain employs TRBV10-3 and TRBJ2-7, with 11 bases matching TRBD1. V lost 3 bases to trimming and J lost 3 bases; unmatched junction nucleotides: 1. The CDR3 consists of 14 residues. In germline, CDR1 is ENHRY, CDR2 SYGVKD. CDR3 in amino acids: CAISEGTGGYEQYF. The CDR3 DNA follows: TGTGCCATCAGTGAAGGGACAGGGGGCTACGAGCAGTACTTC.

This clonotype showed up many times. J is TRBJ2-5 and V is TRBV25-1, with D unclear. The CDR3 contains 12 residues. Germline CDR1 is MGHDK and CDR2 is SYGVNS. Trimming pared 1 base from V and 3 bases from J, leaving 3 bases between. CDR3 region: CASSEFEETQYF. CDR3 DNA: TGTGCCAGCAGTGAATTCGAAGAGACCCAGTACTTC.

This sequence joins TRBV29-1 and TRBJ2-3; 8 bases match TRBD1. V gave up 6 bases and J gave up 6 bases; unmatched junction bases: 20. The CDR3 length is 17 residues. Germline-derived CDR1 and CDR2 are SQVTM and ANQGSEA. The CDR3 nucleotides are TGCAGCGTCCCACCCCCTATAGACAGGGGCCCCGTGGATACGCAGTATTTT. Amino acids: CSVPPPIDRGPVDTQYF.

This clonotype was seen only a few times. The chain uses TRBV9 and TRBJ2-1; D gene ambiguous. Trimming pared 0 bases from V and 8 bases from J, leaving 9 bases between. The CDR3 has 13 residues. Germline CDR1 reads SGDLS; CDR2 reads YYNGEE. This CDR3 is CASSVDGYHEQFF. The CDR3, as DNA: TGTGCCAGCAGCGTAGATGGTTACCATGAGCAGTTCTTC.

The J gene is TRBJ2-3, the V gene TRBV12-3 or TRBV12-4; TRBD2 matches at 10 bases. V was clipped by 4 bases and J by 2 bases; unmatched bases: 6. CDR3 size: 16 residues. The CDR3 bases are TGTGCCAGCAGTTCTCGGACTAGCGGAATCACAGATACGCAGTATTTT. This encodes CASSSRTSGITDTQYF.

The CDR3, as DNA: TGTGCCTGGAGACAGGCGCCTGGAAACACCATATATTTT. It is translated as CAWRQAPGNTIYF. The rearrangement joins TRBV11-1 to TRBJ1-3; a weak D match, TRBD1 (6 bases). The V gene lost 11 bases and the J gene lost 2 bases, with 13 bases spanning the gap. CDR1 SGHAT and CDR2 FQDESV come from the germline V gene (reference sequence). The length of the CDR3 is 13 residues.

The sample holds many counts of this clonotype. The chain couples TRBV12-3 or TRBV12-4 to TRBJ2-5, with 10 nucleotides matching TRBD1. CDR3 size: 15 residues. Unmatched junction bases numbered 6, after V lost 7 bases and J lost 1 base. The CDR3 sequence: CASTRQGAGQETQYF. As DNA, the CDR3 is TGTGCCAGCACCCGACAGGGGGCTGGCCAAGAGACCCAGTACTTC.

This rearrangement joins TRBV11-2 to TRBJ2-7; 12 nucleotides line up with TRBD2. The V and J ends lost 0 bases and 7 bases, in that order; junction bases with no gene match: 7. From germline, CDR1 is SGHAT and CDR2 FQNNGV. This CDR3 is 16 amino acids long. Here the CDR3 DNA reads TGTGCCAGCAGCTTAGAAGGGGCTAGCGGGAGGGGAGAGCAGTACGTC. It specifies CASSLEGASGRGEQYV.